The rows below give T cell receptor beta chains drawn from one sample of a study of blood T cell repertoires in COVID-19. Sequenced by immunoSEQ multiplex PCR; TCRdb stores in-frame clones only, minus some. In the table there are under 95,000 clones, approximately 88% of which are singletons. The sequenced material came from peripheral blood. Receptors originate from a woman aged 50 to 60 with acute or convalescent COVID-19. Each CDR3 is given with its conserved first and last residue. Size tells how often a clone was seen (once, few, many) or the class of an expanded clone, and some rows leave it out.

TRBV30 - CAWSVGGGVGSPLHF
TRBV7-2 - CASNGGTGPYEQYF
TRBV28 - CASTLGGRTDTQYF
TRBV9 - CASRTGVSGYTF
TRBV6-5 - CASRTGYEKLFF
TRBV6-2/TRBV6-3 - CASSYPGSLAGVDTQYF
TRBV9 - CASSGQGDYTF
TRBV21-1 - CASSKGRKGQGSTEAFF
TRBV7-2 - CASSLVGGTLAKNIQYF
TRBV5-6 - CASSPGQGNEKLFF
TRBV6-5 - CASRLDSRGNQPQHF
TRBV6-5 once CASSYGVGGPQHF
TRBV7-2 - CASSTGTGGRNEQYF
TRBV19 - CASSWQGETTEAFF
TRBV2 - CASSVQGARQPQHF
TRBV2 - CASGTASSYNEQFF
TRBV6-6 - CASSPPGQRQLPAWGYTF
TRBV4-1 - CASSLKSQGAEAFF
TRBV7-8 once CASSSPRAREKYEQYF
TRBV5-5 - CASSSRLSGANVLTF
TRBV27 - CASSYATAGSGNSPLHF
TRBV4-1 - CASSQDRQGETQYF
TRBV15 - CATSRERLETGNTEAFF
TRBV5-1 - CASSPGLAEEETQYF
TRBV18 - CASSPPTGQETQYF
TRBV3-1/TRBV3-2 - CASSRGPSTGELFF
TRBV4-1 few CASSQGQSNSPLHF
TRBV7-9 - CASSFQGMNTEAFF
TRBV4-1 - CASSQSGTEPNTEAFF
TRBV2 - CASRMGGQGYGYTF
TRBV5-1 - CASNQGTGSAYEQYF
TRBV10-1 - CEIRQGKYYGYTF
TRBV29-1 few CSGLAVEEAFF
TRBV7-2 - CASRLAVSPNSPLHF
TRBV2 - CASSALGGTGNTIYF
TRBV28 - CASSAEGVAKNIQYF
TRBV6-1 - CASSKGLAGSNTGELFF
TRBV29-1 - CSAPAGGGHEQFF
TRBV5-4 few CASSLVISSGAGTGELFF
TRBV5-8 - CASSLAGTGIYGYTF
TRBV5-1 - CASSVLAGYTDTQYF
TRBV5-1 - CASLGTGGPNTEAFF
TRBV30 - CAWRVQGLSNYGYTF
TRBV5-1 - CASSLRQATNYGYTF
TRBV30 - CAWSEQGNEQFF
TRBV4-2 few CASSQDLRVNQPQHF
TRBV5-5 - CASSLADRVGGNTIYF
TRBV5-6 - CASSLGTGDARFRPQHF
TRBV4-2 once CASSQVGDKNYEQYF